A selection of T cell receptor beta chains follows, all from one sample in a study of graft-versus-host responses after intestinal transplantation. The assay was immunoSEQ multiplex PCR, and TCRdb's table has in-frame clones only and misses some. The sample yields roughly 92,000 clones, roughly 90% seen once. For these TCRs, the target antigens are not known. Material: unstimulated CD4+ T cells sorted from spleen or lymph node cells, obtained before transplant. The receptors shown here come from a human donor who was the organ donor for an intestinal transplant. CDR3s include the opening cysteine and the closing phenylalanine or tryptophan. D genes are given only for firm matches. A row's size may be missing; if present it is once, few, many or a size class.

TRBD1,16,-,TRBJ2-5,TRBV2,CATKWEQGDIGETQYF,TGTGCCACCAAATGGGAACAGGGGGATATAGGAGAGACCCAGTACTTC
TRBD1,15,-,TRBJ2-7,TRBV7-6,CASSLGQGVSYEQYF,TGTGCCAGCAGCTTGGGACAGGGGGTGAGTTACGAGCAGTACTTC
-,12,-,TRBJ1-1,TRBV5-4,CASGRGDTEAFF,TGTGCCAGCGGACGGGGGGACACTGAAGCTTTCTTT
-,16,-,TRBJ1-2,TRBV11-2,CASSLSVDGGDYGYTF,TGTGCCAGCAGCTTATCGGTCGACGGAGGGGACTATGGCTACACCTTC
-,15,once,TRBJ1-1,TRBV15,CATRRGLGGNTEAFF,TGTGCCACCAGGAGAGGGCTCGGGGGGAACACTGAAGCTTTCTTT
TRBD2,14,-,TRBJ2-2,TRBV19,CASSIGGRDGELFF,TGTGCCAGTAGTATCGGGGGGAGAGACGGGGAGCTGTTTTTT
-,14,-,TRBJ2-3,TRBV27,CASSFLLAADTQYF,TGTGCCAGCAGTTTTTTGCTGGCGGCAGATACGCAGTATTTT
-,16,-,TRBJ2-5,TRBV28,CASSPDRRGSQAAQYF,TGTGCCAGCAGCCCGGACAGAAGGGGATCGCAGGCGGCCCAGTACTTC
TRBD2,14,-,TRBJ2-5,TRBV5-4,CASSFSVAGETQYF,TGTGCCAGCAGCTTTTCGGTAGCGGGAGAGACCCAGTACTTC
-,16,-,TRBJ2-5,TRBV28,CASSRVGRWGGETQYF,TGTGCCAGCAGCCGTGTGGGTCGGTGGGGAGGAGAGACCCAGTACTTC